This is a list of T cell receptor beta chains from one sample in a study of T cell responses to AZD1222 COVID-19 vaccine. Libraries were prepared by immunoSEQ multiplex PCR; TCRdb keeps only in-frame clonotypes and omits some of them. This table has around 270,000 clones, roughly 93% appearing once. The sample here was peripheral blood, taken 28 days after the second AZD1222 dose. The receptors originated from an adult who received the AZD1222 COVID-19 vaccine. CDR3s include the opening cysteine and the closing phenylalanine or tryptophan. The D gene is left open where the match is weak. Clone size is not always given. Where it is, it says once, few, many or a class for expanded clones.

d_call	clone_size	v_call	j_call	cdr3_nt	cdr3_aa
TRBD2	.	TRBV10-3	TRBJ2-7	TGTGCCATCAGTGGGACTAGGGCGCCAGGCGAGCAGTACTTC	CAISGTRAPGEQYF
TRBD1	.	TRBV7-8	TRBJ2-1	TGTGCCAGCAGCCCGTCCGTGGACAGGGGAATCCGGCATGAGCAGTTCTTC	CASSPSVDRGIRHEQFF
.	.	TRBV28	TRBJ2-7	TGTGCCAGCAGTTTACTGGGGTACGAGCAGTACTTC	CASSLLGYEQYF
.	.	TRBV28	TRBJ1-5	TGTGCCAGCAGTTTTTTACAGGTTAATCAGCCCCAGCATTTT	CASSFLQVNQPQHF
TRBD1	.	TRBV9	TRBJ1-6	TGTGCCAGCAGCACCTGGGACAGCTCGACCTATTCACCCCTCCACTTT	CASSTWDSSTYSPLHF
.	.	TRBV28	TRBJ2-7	TGTGCCAGCAGCCCTATGAAAGTCTACGAGCAGTACTTC	CASSPMKVYEQYF
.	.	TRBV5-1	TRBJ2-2	TGCGCCAGCAGCCCCCTGGCAGGGGAGTCCACCGGGGAGCTGTTTTTT	CASSPLAGESTGELFF
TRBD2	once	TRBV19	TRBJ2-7	TGTGCCAGTAGTAGAACGGGACTAGCGGGTTACGAGCAGTACTTC	CASSRTGLAGYEQYF
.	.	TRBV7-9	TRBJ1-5	TGTGCCAGCACACAGGGTGTTCAGCCCCAGCATTTT	CASTQGVQPQHF
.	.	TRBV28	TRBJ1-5	TGTGCCAGCAGTTTAGAACATCTGGGCAATCAGCCCCAGCATTTT	CASSLEHLGNQPQHF
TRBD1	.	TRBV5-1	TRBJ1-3	TGCGCCAGCAGCTCGACAGGGAGGGACTCTGGAAACACCATATATTTT	CASSSTGRDSGNTIYF
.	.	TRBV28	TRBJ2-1	TGTGCCAGCAGTTTATCAGCGCCTCGAGGGGCAAATGAGCAGTTCTTC	CASSLSAPRGANEQFF
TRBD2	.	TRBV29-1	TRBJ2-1	TGCAGCGTCGGGTTTGGGACTAGAGCCTACAATGAGCAGTTCTTC	CSVGFGTRAYNEQFF
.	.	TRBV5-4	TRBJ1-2	TGTGCCAGCAGCTTGGCCCGTGGTCCCCTCGATGGCTACACCTTC	CASSLARGPLDGYTF
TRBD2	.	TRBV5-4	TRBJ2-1	TGTGCCAGCAGCACGGGACTAGCGGTTTCGAATGAGCAGTTCTTC	CASSTGLAVSNEQFF
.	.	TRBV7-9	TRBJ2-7	TGTGCCAGCAGCTTCAACTACGAGCAGTACTTC	CASSFNYEQYF
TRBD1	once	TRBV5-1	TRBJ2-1	TGCGCCAGCACCCCGGCGGGGCAGGGGGCTTACAATGAGCAGTTCTTC	CASTPAGQGAYNEQFF
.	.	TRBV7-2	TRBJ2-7	TGTGCCAGCAGCCTGGCGGCTGGGGCGGCTACCTACGAGCAGTACTTC	CASSLAAGAATYEQYF
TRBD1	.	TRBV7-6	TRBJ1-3	TGTGCCAGCAGCTCGCCGGGACAGACCTCCGGAAACACCATATATTTT	CASSSPGQTSGNTIYF
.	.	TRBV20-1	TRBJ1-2	TGCAGTGCTAGAGCTGGCGATGGCTACACCTTC	CSARAGDGYTF
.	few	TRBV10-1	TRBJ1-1	TGCGCCAGCAGTGTGGACCTGAACACTGAAGCTTTCTTT	CASSVDLNTEAFF
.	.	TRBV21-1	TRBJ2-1	TGTGCCAGCAGCAAAGTCCGTGGTAAAAGATCTCCCCCGGACTACAATGAGCAGTTCTTC	CASSKVRGKRSPPDYNEQFF